The 10 T cell receptor beta chains below were found in one sample sequenced in a study of CD8+CD57+ T cells in acquired aplastic anemia. CDR3 and TCR beta VDJ profiling relied on a genomic DNA template. TCRdb re-analysed the reads in MiXCR, keeping a single row per CDR3 protein. The sample carries about 190,000 distinct CDR3 sequences, around half recorded once. The sequencing sample was made of sorted CD4+, CD8+, or CD8+CD57+ T cells (not recorded which) from PBMCs. The receptors here all came from a human donor in good health, serving as a control.

This clonotype was detected many times. This chain joins TRBV14 and TRBJ1-5; D is ambiguous. The CDR3 has 16 residues. V was trimmed by 0 bases and J by 4 bases, leaving 13 bases between them. Germline assignment: CDR1 SGHDN and CDR2 FVKESK. The CDR3 sequence is CASSQDPQVGNQPQHF. CDR3 sequence (DNA): TGTGCCAGCAGCCAAGATCCGCAGGTCGGAAATCAGCCCCAGCATTTT.

V and J are TRBV7-2 and TRBJ2-1; 8 positions match TRBD2. The V segment lost 4 bases and the J segment 8 bases; nucleotides outside the gene matches: 13. The CDR3 totals 16 residues. From germline, CDR1 is SGHTA and CDR2 FQGNSA. CDR3 coding DNA: TGTGCCAGCAGCTCACGACGACGGGGGGGCGTCGATGAGCAGTTCTTC. Its translation: CASSSRRRGGVDEQFF. The variable domain in full, with the rest retrieved from reference TRBV7-2 and TRBJ2-1, is GAGVSQSPSNKVTEKGKDVELRCDPISGHTALYWYRQSLGQGLEFLIYFQGNSAPDKSGLPSDRFSAERTGGSVSTLTIQRTQQEDSAVYLCASSSRRRGGVDEQFFGPGTRLTVL.

This clonotype was seen only a few times. A much larger clone is a single base away; this may be a read error. The V call is TRBV4-2, the J call TRBJ1-5, with 9 bases that match TRBD1. The CDR3 runs 16 residues. Germline CDR1 reads LGHNA; CDR2 reads YNFKEQ. The CDR3 DNA is TGTGCCGGCAGCTTGGTTTCTGGACAGGGGTTTCAGCCCCAGCATTTT. Protein: CAGSLVSGQGFQPQHF.

This clonotype was detected once. This chain uses TRBV15 with TRBJ1-6; D perhaps matches TRBD1 (6 bases). CDR1 is LNHNV, CDR2 YYDKDF, per germline (reference sequence). Trimming pared 4 bases from V and 4 bases from J, leaving 11 bases between. There are 15 residues in the CDR3. The CDR3 DNA follows: TGTGCCACCAGCACCTCGACAGGATATAATTCACCCCTCCACTTT. Translating gives CATSTSTGYNSPLHF. Complete variable domain (other parts from reference TRBV15 and TRBJ1-6): DAMVIQNPRYQVTQFGKPVTLSCSQTLNHNVMYWYQQKSSQAPKLLFHYYDKDFNNEADTPDNFQSRRPNTSFCFLDIRSPGLGDTAMYLCATSTSTGYNSPLHFGNGTRLTVT.

This clonotype was seen at least ten times. The chain combines TRBV6-6 with TRBJ1-3; the D gene is possibly TRBD1 (6 bases). The CDR3 has 13 residues. Deletions cut 3 bases from V and 7 bases from J, with 10 bases between. The germline gives CDR1 MNHNY, CDR2 SVGAGI (reference sequence). CDR3 DNA sequence: TGTGCCAGCAGTTATGGACAGATGAACACCATATATTTT. Protein sequence: CASSYGQMNTIYF.

This clonotype was observed at least ten times. The V call is TRBV7-2, the J call TRBJ1-5, with TRBD1 identical over 8 bases. V was pared by 1 base and J by 6 bases, with 5 bases of the junction left unmatched. The CDR3 extends over 15 amino acids. CDR1 is SGHTA, CDR2 FQGNSA, per germline. The CDR3 protein is CASSLGWTGSQPQHF. The CDR3 region has the DNA TGTGCCAGCAGCTTAGGATGGACAGGGAGTCAGCCCCAGCATTTT. Supplemented by reference TRBV7-2 and TRBJ1-5, the full variable domain reads GAGVSQSPSNKVTEKGKDVELRCDPISGHTALYWYRQSLGQGLEFLIYFQGNSAPDKSGLPSDRFSAERTGGSVSTLTIQRTQQEDSAVYLCASSLGWTGSQPQHFGDGTRLSIL.

The chain has TRBV5-1 and TRBJ2-7; 10 nucleotides align to TRBD2. The germline V gene encodes CDR1 SGHRS and CDR2 YFSETQ. CDR3 length equals 17 residues. Trimming at V came to 2 bases and at J to 5 bases, leaving 13 bases not matched to a gene. The CDR3 protein is CASSFGTSAPGGHEQYF. DNA of the CDR3: TGCGCCAGCAGCTTCGGGACTAGCGCCCCCGGGGGCCACGAGCAGTACTTC.

J is TRBJ2-7 and V is TRBV7-8; D is possibly TRBD2 (6 bases). Between the trimmed V and J ends, which lost 5 bases and 0 bases, there was a span of 14 bases. This CDR3 region has 15 residues. Germline values: CDR1 SGHVS, CDR2 FQNEAQ. The CDR3 spells CASSPMHGSSYEQYV. DNA for the CDR3: TGTGCCAGCAGCCCGATGCACGGGAGCTCCTACGAGCAGTACGTC.

This clonotype was recorded at least ten times. The chain is built from TRBV6-5 and TRBJ1-2; the D is unclear. Germline CDR1 MNHEY, CDR2 SVGAGI. The length of the CDR3 is 14 residues. V was pared by 6 bases and J by 5 bases, with 16 bases between. Written as DNA, the CDR3 is TGTGCCAGCAGCCGGCGTCTACTGGAGTATGGCTACACCTTC. Translated, it gives CASSRRLLEYGYTF.

The chain links TRBV20-1 to TRBJ2-5; D might be TRBD1 (5 bases). Trimming took off 5 bases at V and 4 bases at J, with 14 bases between the two ends. The CDR3 spans 13 residues. Looked up from germline, CDR1 is DFQATT and CDR2 is SNEGSKA (reference sequence). CDR3 loop: CSAPPAGIETQYF. CDR3 sequence (DNA): TGCAGTGCTCCCCCGGCAGGGATAGAGACCCAGTACTTC.